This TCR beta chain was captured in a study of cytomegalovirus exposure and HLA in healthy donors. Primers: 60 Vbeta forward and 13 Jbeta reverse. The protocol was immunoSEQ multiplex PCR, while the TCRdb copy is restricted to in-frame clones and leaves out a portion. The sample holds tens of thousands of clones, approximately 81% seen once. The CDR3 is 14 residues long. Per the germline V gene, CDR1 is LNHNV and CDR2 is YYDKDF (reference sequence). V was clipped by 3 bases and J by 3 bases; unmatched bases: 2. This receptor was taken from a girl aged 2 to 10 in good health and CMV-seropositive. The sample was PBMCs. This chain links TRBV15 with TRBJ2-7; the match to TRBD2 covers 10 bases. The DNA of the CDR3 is TGTGCCACCAGCAGGACTAGCGGGTACTACGAGCAGTACTTC. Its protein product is CATSRTSGYYEQYF. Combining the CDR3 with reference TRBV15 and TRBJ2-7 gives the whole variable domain DAMVIQNPRYQVTQFGKPVTLSCSQTLNHNVMYWYQQKSSQAPKLLFHYYDKDFNNEADTPDNFQSRRPNTSFCFLDIRSPGLGDTAMYLCATSRTSGYYEQYFGPGTRLTVT.